The clone carrying this TCR beta chain was observed many times. Its antigen is not identified. MiXCR, applied by TCRdb to the reads, yields one record per CDR3 protein. There are nearly 650,000 distinct CDR3 sequences in the sample; around 24% occur only once, and around 8% lies in the top ten. This record belongs to a study of T cell repertoires in cytomegalovirus infection. Study details: Public signatures in TCR beta pointed to CMV infection and matching HLA type.

Study-wide results and caveats: What dominated the ex vivo response were HLA-C-restricted CMV-specific TCR beta clonotypes. Summed frequency of public TCR beta families distinguished CMV carriers with the relevant HLA.

The sequencing sample was made of CD8+ T cells from PBMCs. This TCR came from a human donor in good health (CMV status not recorded). Some clones in this sample may be carry-over from other donors' samples.

CDR3 protein: CASSYPRQGIVQPQHF. The CDR3 DNA reads as TGTGCCAGCAGTTACCCTAGACAGGGTATCGTACAGCCCCAGCATTTT. The rearrangement joins TRBV6-2 or TRBV6-3 to TRBJ1-5, with 7 positions matching TRBD1. V shed 2 bases, J shed 7 bases, and the junction held 11 bases outside the gene matches. Germline CDR1 reads MNHEY; CDR2 reads SVGEGT. The CDR3 extends over 16 amino acids.